These 20 T cell receptor beta chains were all obtained from the same sample, sequenced in a study of blood T cell repertoires in COVID-19. Assay used: immunoSEQ multiplex PCR; TCRdb lists only in-frame clones, some missing. The sample yields a few hundred thousand clones, 85% seen once. The specimen sequenced was peripheral blood. The receptors derive from a woman younger than 30 with acute or convalescent COVID-19.

This clone was seen many times. This chain links TRBV29-1 with TRBJ2-7; the D gene is possibly TRBD1 (6 bases). Per germline, CDR1 SQVTM and CDR2 ANQGSEA. V gave up 3 bases and J gave up 7 bases, with 16 bases separating them. CDR3 length: 13 amino acids. CDR3 DNA sequence: TGCAGCGTTGACAACAGGGTCGTGGGGGAGCAGTACTTC. This encodes CSVDNRVVGEQYF.

This chain joins TRBV19 and TRBJ1-1, with 7 bases identical to TRBD1. The CDR3 is made up of 13 amino acids. CDR1 is LNHDA and CDR2 is SQIVND in the germline V gene (reference sequence). The V segment lost 5 bases and the J segment 7 bases; nucleotides outside the gene matches: 7. CDR3 nucleotide sequence: TGTGCCAGTAGTTCCCGACAGGGCTTTGAAGCTTTCTTT. Protein product: CASSSRQGFEAFF.

This clone was observed a single time. V gene TRBV6-5 combines with J gene TRBJ1-1; the D is unclear. This CDR3 has 14 residues. Germline V CDR1 and CDR2: MNHEY, SVGAGI. Between the trimmed V and J ends, which lost 0 bases and 3 bases, there was a span of 8 bases. CDR3 sequence reads: CASSYSKPDTEAFF. The CDR3 bases are TGTGCCAGCAGTTACTCGAAGCCGGACACTGAAGCTTTCTTT.

The rearrangement joins TRBV5-1 to TRBJ2-2; 7 bases are shared with TRBD1. The CDR3 totals 16 residues. Germline V CDR1 and CDR2: SGHRS, YFSETQ. The J segment lost 4 bases and the V segment lost 6 bases, leaving 12 bases of the junction unmatched. The CDR3 bases are TGCGCCAGCATCCCACAGGGGCTTTCGAGCACCGGGGAGCTGTTTTTT. This sequence encodes CASIPQGLSSTGELFF.

The V call is TRBV2, the J call TRBJ1-5; D call uncertain. This CDR3 region has 13 residues. Germline CDR1 and CDR2: SNHLY and FYNNEI. Trimming took 6 bases from V and 1 from J, leaving 7 bases between them. This CDR3 is CASSPGSNQPQHF. The CDR3, as DNA: TGTGCCAGCAGCCCGGGGAGCAATCAGCCCCAGCATTTT.

The chain has TRBV2 and TRBJ1-2, with 8 bases fitting TRBD1. The CDR3 is 11 residues long. In germline, CDR1 is SNHLY, CDR2 FYNNEI. J gave up 7 bases and V 6 bases, and 1 base lay outside the gene matches. CDR3 DNA sequence: TGTGCCAGCAGCGGACAGGGTGGCTACACCTTC. Translated: CASSGQGGYTF.

The chain joins TRBV7-3 to TRBJ1-2; perhaps TRBD1 as D (6 bases). The CDR3 runs 16 residues. Per the germline V gene, CDR1 is SGHTA and CDR2 is FQGTGA. Trimming took off 4 bases at V and 2 bases at J, with 17 bases between the two ends. The CDR3 bases are TGTGCCAGCAGCTATTTAAGGACAGAGAAGAACTATGGCTACACCTTC. Translating gives CASSYLRTEKNYGYTF.

J is TRBJ1-3 and V is TRBV3-1 (or the pseudogene TRBV3-2); D may be TRBD1 (5 bases). The CDR3 totals 13 residues. CDR1 LGHDT and CDR2 YNNKEL come from the germline V gene (reference sequence). The V end was cut by 4 bases, the J end by 4 bases, with 8 bases between. CDR3 protein: CASSLKGGNTIYF. CDR3 nucleotides: TGTGCCAGCAGCCTCAAGGGGGGAAACACCATATATTTT.

The chain employs TRBV4-2 and TRBJ2-7; 7 bases match TRBD2. V shed 4 bases, J shed 2 bases, and the junction held 14 bases outside the gene matches. The CDR3 consists of 17 residues. Germline V gene lookup returns CDR1 LGHNA and CDR2 YNFKEQ. CDR3 region: CASSPDGESGDTYEQYF. DNA of the CDR3: TGTGCCAGCAGCCCCGACGGGGAAAGCGGGGATACCTACGAGCAGTACTTC.

This clone was counted once. The chain links TRBV29-1 to TRBJ2-2; possibly TRBD2 for D (6 bases). CDR3 length: 16 residues. The V end was cut by 4 bases, the J end by 2 bases, with 17 bases between. Germline-derived CDR1 and CDR2 are SQVTM and ANQGSEA. The CDR3 loop reads CSVVLARSENTGELFF. CDR3 sequence (DNA): TGCAGCGTTGTACTAGCTCGGTCTGAAAACACCGGGGAGCTGTTTTTT.

The CDR3 DNA follows: TGCGCCAGCAGCCAGGGGACTAGCGGGAGCCGCGAGCAGTTCTTC. Residues: CASSQGTSGSREQFF. The rearrangement joins TRBV4-1 to TRBJ2-1; 14 bases line up with TRBD2. The CDR3 contains 15 residues. Germline V gene sequence: CDR1 MGHRA, CDR2 YSYEKL. Trimming at V came to 3 bases and at J to 10 bases, leaving 5 bases not matched to a gene.

Written as DNA, the CDR3 is TGTGCCACCAGCGCCCTGGGACAGGGAATCGACGAGCAGTACTTC. Translation: CATSALGQGIDEQYF. The chain carries TRBV24-1 and TRBJ2-7; 9 bases line up with TRBD1. Germline V gene lookup returns CDR1 KGHDR and CDR2 SFDVKD. J was trimmed by 5 bases and V by 7 bases; bases with no gene match: 11. The CDR3 length is 15 residues.

This sequence joins TRBV6-4 and TRBJ2-6, with 7 bases that match TRBD1. J was trimmed by 0 bases and V by 6 bases; bases with no gene match: 8. The CDR3 totals 17 residues. Germline V gene sequence: CDR1 MRHNA, CDR2 SNTAGT. CDR3 sequence (DNA): TGTGCCAGCAGCATGGGACAGCCCCTCTCTGGGGCCAACGTCCTGACTTTC. Translating it yields CASSMGQPLSGANVLTF.

V is TRBV3-1 (or the pseudogene TRBV3-2) and J is TRBJ1-1; D is unclear. Per the germline V gene, CDR1 is LGHDT and CDR2 is YNNKEL (reference sequence). The CDR3 sequence is 14 residues long. V dropped 5 bases and J dropped 1 base, with 11 bases sitting between them. CDR3 sequence reads: CASSYGAWNTEAFF. The CDR3 DNA sequence: TGTGCCAGCAGCTACGGAGCATGGAACACTGAAGCTTTCTTT.

The chain is built from TRBV7-9 and TRBJ2-7, with 9 nucleotides matching TRBD1. Per the germline V gene, CDR1 is SEHNR and CDR2 is FQNEAQ (reference sequence). Germline trimming cut 4 bases from V and 2 bases from J; bases unmatched to any gene: 15. The CDR3 has 18 residues. This CDR3 is CASSYSGTGRTVTYEQYF. In nucleotides, the CDR3 is TGTGCCAGCAGCTACTCCGGGACAGGGCGAACTGTAACCTACGAGCAGTACTTC.

The V call is TRBV7-6, the J call TRBJ2-5, with 12 nucleotides matching TRBD1. The CDR3 runs to 15 residues. Germline CDR1 is SGHVS and CDR2 is FNYEAQ. The trim removed 3 bases at V and 4 bases at J, leaving 3 bases unmatched. The CDR3 bases are TGTGCCAGCAGCTTGGGGACAGGGGGCGCAGAGACCCAGTACTTC. This sequence encodes CASSLGTGGAETQYF.

This chain joins TRBV9 and TRBJ2-7; 9 bases are a match to TRBD1. Germline loops: CDR1 SGDLS, CDR2 YYNGEE. Germline trimming cut 2 bases from V and 3 bases from J; bases unmatched to any gene: 3. This CDR3 has 14 amino acids. CDR3 region: CASSVTGGYYEQYF. The CDR3 DNA follows: TGTGCCAGCAGCGTGACAGGGGGTTACTACGAGCAGTACTTC.

This chain joins TRBV28 and TRBJ1-5; 10 nucleotides match TRBD1. V shed 5 bases, J shed 7 bases, and the junction held 8 bases outside the gene matches. In germline, CDR1 is MDHEN, CDR2 SYDVKM. This CDR3 has 15 residues. CDR3 sequence: CASSPPTGGEQPQHF. The CDR3 coding sequence is TGTGCCAGCAGTCCGCCGACAGGGGGCGAGCAGCCCCAGCATTTT.

The rearrangement uses TRBV3-1 (or the pseudogene TRBV3-2) and TRBJ1-6; 8 nucleotides agree with TRBD1. Germline trimming cut 7 bases from V and 6 bases from J; bases unmatched to any gene: 11. This CDR3 contains 16 residues. CDR1 is LGHDT and CDR2 is YNNKEL in the germline V gene (reference sequence). The CDR3 region has the DNA TGTGCCAGCAACGACAGGGGTATCATCCGTAATTCACCCCTCCACTTT. Its translation: CASNDRGIIRNSPLHF.

This clone appeared a single time. V usage is TRBV9 and J usage is TRBJ2-7; 7 bases line up with TRBD1. Trimming cost V 2 bases and J 0 bases; bases outside gene matches: 5. This CDR3 is 15 amino acids long. In germline, CDR1 is SGDLS, CDR2 YYNGEE. CDR3 amino acids: CASSVGTVDSYEQYF. DNA for the CDR3: TGTGCCAGCAGCGTCGGGACAGTTGACTCCTACGAGCAGTACTTC.